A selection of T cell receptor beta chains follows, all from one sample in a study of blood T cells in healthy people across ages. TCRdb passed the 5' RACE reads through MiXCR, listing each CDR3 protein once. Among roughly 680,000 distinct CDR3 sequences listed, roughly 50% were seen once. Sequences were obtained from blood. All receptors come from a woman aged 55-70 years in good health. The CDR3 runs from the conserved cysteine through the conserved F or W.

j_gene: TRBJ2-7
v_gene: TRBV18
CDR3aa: CASSPIMGQGGYEQYF

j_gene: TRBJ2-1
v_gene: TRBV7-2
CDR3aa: CASSLENREQFF

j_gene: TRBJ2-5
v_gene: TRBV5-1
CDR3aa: CASSLGPSGRAETQYF

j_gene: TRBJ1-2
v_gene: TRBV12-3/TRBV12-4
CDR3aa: CASSPGGDTNYGYTF

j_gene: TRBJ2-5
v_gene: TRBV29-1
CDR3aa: CSVPQAGLWETQYF

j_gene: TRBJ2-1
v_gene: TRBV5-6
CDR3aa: CASSLGLRNNEQFF

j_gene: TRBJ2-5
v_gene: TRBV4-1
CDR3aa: CASSQLGLAGEKETQYF

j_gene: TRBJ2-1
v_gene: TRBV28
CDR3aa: CASSLSPAVGEQFF

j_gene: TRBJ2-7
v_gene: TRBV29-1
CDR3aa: CSVAGQGREQYF

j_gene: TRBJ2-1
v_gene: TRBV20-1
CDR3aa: CSARTGYEQFF

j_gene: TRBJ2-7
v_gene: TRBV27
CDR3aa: CASSLAGPSSYEQYF

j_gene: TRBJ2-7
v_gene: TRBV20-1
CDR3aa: CSATGTSGILSYEQYF

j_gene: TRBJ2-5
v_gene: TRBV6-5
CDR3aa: CASSPSGGSQYF

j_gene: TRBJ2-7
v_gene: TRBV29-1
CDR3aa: CSVTPNQGYEQYF